The entry below gives a single T cell receptor beta chain sequence along with its context. Its antigen is undetermined. These data originate in a study of T cell responses to AZD1222 COVID-19 vaccine. Study-level results: The study identified only a handful of AZD1222 recipients as seropositive at baseline. The study sampled repertoires only after the peak T cell response.

Here immunoSEQ multiplex PCR was the method, and the copy in TCRdb shows in-frame clones only, minus some. The sample holds under 130,000 clones; 90% are singletons and the top ten take 4% to 5.5%. Germline CDR1 reads SGHTS; CDR2 reads YDEGEE. This CDR3 has 16 residues. V trimming: 1 base; J trimming: 4 bases; junction bases outside the gene matches: 6. The sequences come from peripheral blood, collected on day 0 of AZD1222 vaccination. V is TRBV5-8 and J is TRBJ2-7; 12 bases are a match to TRBD1. The sequence came from an adult in good health. CDR3 in DNA: TGTGCCAGCAGCTTGATCGGGACAGGGGGCAGGTACGAGCAGTACTTC. As protein: CASSLIGTGGRYEQYF. Complete variable domain (other parts from reference TRBV5-8 and TRBJ2-7): EAGVTQSPTHLIKTRGQQATLRCSPISGHTSVYWYQQALGLGLQFLLWYDEGEERNRGNFPPRFSGRQFPNYSSELNVNALELEDSALYLCASSLIGTGGRYEQYFGPGTRLTVT.